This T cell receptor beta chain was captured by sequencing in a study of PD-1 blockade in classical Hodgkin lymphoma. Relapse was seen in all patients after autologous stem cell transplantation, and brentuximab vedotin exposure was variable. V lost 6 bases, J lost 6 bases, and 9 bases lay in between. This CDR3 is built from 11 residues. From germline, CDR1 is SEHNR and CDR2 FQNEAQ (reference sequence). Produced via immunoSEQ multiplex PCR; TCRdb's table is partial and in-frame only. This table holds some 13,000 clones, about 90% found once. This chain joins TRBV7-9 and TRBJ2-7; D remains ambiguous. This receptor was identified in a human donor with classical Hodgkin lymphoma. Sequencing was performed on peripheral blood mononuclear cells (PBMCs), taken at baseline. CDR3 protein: CASSSSGEQYF. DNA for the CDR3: TGTGCCAGCAGTTCGAGTGGCGAGCAGTACTTC.